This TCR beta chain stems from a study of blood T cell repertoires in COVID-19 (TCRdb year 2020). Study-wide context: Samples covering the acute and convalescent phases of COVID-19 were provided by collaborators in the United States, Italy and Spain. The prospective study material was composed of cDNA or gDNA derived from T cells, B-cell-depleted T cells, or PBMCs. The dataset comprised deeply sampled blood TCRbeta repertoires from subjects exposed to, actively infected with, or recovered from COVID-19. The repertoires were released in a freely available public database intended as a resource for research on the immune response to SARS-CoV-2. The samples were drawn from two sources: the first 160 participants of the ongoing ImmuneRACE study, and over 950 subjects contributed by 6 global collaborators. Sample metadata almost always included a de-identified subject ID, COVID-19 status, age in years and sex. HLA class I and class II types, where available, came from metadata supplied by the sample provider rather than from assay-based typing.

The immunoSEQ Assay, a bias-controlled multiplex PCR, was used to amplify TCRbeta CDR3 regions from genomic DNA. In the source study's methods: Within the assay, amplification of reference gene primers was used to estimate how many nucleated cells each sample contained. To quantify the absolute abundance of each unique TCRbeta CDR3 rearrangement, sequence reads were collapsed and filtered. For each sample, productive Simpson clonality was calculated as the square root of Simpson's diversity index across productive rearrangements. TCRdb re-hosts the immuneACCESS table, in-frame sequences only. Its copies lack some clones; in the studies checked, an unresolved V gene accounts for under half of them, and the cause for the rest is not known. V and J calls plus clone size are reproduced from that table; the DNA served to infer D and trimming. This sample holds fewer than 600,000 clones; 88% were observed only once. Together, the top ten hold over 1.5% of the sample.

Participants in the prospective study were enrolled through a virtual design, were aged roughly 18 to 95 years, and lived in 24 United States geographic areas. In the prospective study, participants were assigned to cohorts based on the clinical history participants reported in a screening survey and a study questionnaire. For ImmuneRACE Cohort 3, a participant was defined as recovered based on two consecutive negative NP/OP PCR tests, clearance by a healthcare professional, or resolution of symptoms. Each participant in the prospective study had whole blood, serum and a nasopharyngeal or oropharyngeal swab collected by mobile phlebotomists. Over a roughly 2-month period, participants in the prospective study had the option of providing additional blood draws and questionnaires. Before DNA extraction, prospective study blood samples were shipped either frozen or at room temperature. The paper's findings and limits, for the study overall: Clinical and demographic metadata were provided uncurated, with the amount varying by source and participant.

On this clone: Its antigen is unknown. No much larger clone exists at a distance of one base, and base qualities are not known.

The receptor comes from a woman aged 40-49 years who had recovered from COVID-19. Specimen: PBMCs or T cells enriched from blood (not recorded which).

The CDR3: CASSPGLASTDTQYF. The DNA reads as follows: TGTGCCAGCTCACCGGGACTAGCGAGCACAGATACGCAGTATTTT. The rearranged chain carries TRBV18 and TRBJ2-3; TRBD2 agrees with 10 junctional bases. CDR1 is given as KGHSH and CDR2 as LQKENI, both from the germline V gene. V ends up 3 bases short and J 0 bases short, with an unmatched junction base count of 0. Spanning cysteine to phenylalanine, the CDR3 consists of 15 amino acids. The sequence is cut down to CDR3 DNA, 45 bases in frame from base 1.